The 31 T cell receptor beta chains reported below all come from one sample, sequenced in a study of blood T cell repertoires in COVID-19. The protocol was immunoSEQ multiplex PCR, while the TCRdb copy is restricted to in-frame clones and leaves out a portion. The table records about 62,000 clones, around 86% of them present only once. The sample taken for sequencing was peripheral blood. The receptors come from a woman aged 80 or older with acute or convalescent COVID-19.

The V and J genes are TRBV24-1 and TRBJ2-3; no reliable D call. Germline V gives CDR1 KGHDR, CDR2 SFDVKD. CDR3 length equals 16 residues. V was clipped by 5 bases and J by 1 base, with 15 bases between them. The CDR3 here is CATSGALPIGTDTQYF. The CDR3 bases are TGTGCCACCAGTGGGGCCCTTCCGATCGGCACAGATACGCAGTATTTT.

V and J are TRBV6-6 and TRBJ2-7, with a possible D match to TRBD1 (6 bases). The CDR3 extends over 14 amino acids. Between the trimmed V and J ends, which lost 6 bases and 1 base, there was a span of 13 bases. Looked up from germline, CDR1 is MNHNY and CDR2 is SVGAGI (reference sequence). The CDR3 nucleotides read TGTGCCAGCAGCCTAGTTACAGGGTCCTACGAGCAGTACTTC. It translates to CASSLVTGSYEQYF.

The CDR3 DNA reads TGTGCCAGCGTGATACCCGGGAGATCGAATGAGCAGTTCTTC. It encodes CASVIPGRSNEQFF. This chain uses TRBV28 with TRBJ2-1; tentative D call: TRBD2 (6 bases). This CDR3 has 14 amino acids. V lost 8 bases and J 7 bases, leaving 18 bases between the germline ends. Germline V CDR1 and CDR2: MDHEN, SYDVKM.

Comment on this clone: One junction end disagrees with the germline gene, perhaps due to a read error. This chain joins TRBV27 and TRBJ1-6; D is perhaps TRBD1 (6 bases). In germline, CDR1 is MNHEY, CDR2 SMNVEV (reference sequence). The CDR3 sequence is 15 residues long. Written as DNA, the CDR3 is TGTGCCAGCAGCTTATCGGACAGATACGCTTCACCCCTCCACTTT. Its translation: CASSLSDRYASPLHF.

V usage is TRBV15 and J usage is TRBJ1-1; 9 bases fit TRBD1. This CDR3 has 15 residues. The germline gives CDR1 LNHNV, CDR2 YYDKDF (reference sequence). After removal of 3 bases from V and 10 bases from J, the junction contained 12 bases not matched to a gene. The DNA for the CDR3 is TGTGCCACCAGCAGTCCCTTAGAGCCGGGACAGGGAGCTTTCTTT. This translates into CATSSPLEPGQGAFF.

This clone was observed a single time. The chain has TRBV28 and TRBJ2-2; 7 bases agree with TRBD1. The V gene end was trimmed by 8 bases and the J gene end by 7 bases; junction bases not matched to a gene: 13. CDR1 is MDHEN and CDR2 is SYDVKM in the germline V gene. The CDR3 covers 15 residues. As DNA, the CDR3 is TGTGCCAGCCGAGGGGGACAGACCTGGGTCGGGGAGCTGTTTTTT. It yields the protein CASRGGQTWVGELFF.

The chain joins TRBV3-1 (or the pseudogene TRBV3-2) to TRBJ2-5; no clear D gene. The V end lost 1 base, the J end lost 2 bases, and 8 bases lay between the germline ends. From germline, CDR1 is LGHDT and CDR2 YNNKEL (reference sequence). The CDR3 loop spans 14 amino acids. The CDR3 DNA sequence: TGTGCCAGCAGCCAAGGGGCAGGTCAAGAGACCCAGTACTTC. This translates into CASSQGAGQETQYF.

In its sample, this clone was seen once. The J gene is TRBJ2-5, the V gene TRBV9; 11 bases match TRBD2. The germline gives CDR1 SGDLS, CDR2 YYNGEE. The V and J ends lost 4 bases and 6 bases, in that order; junction bases with no gene match: 8. This CDR3 is 15 amino acids long. The CDR3 bases are TGTGCCAGCAGCTCTAGCGGGGGGCGCCGCCAGACCCAGTACTTC. This sequence encodes CASSSSGGRRQTQYF.

V gene TRBV25-1 combines with J gene TRBJ2-5; TRBD1 agrees at 7 bases. The CDR3 totals 14 residues. In germline, CDR1 is MGHDK, CDR2 SYGVNS. The V segment lost 0 bases and the J segment 9 bases; nucleotides outside the gene matches: 7. The CDR3 bases are TGTGCCAGCAGTGAATACCGCCAGGGGGTGGCCCAGTACTTC. This gives the protein CASSEYRQGVAQYF.

The chain is built from TRBV5-4 and TRBJ2-5; 10 bases map to TRBD2. The CDR3 spans 15 residues. V lost 4 bases to trimming and J lost 2 bases; unmatched junction nucleotides: 5. Germline CDR1 reads SGHNT; CDR2 reads YYREEE (reference sequence). CDR3 coding DNA: TGTGCCAGCAGCACCAAACTAGCGGGGCAAGAGACCCAGTACTTC. It specifies CASSTKLAGQETQYF.

This chain joins TRBV6-2 or TRBV6-3 and TRBJ2-7; 10 positions agree with TRBD1. V gave up 6 bases and J gave up 6 bases; unmatched junction bases: 8. Germline loops: CDR1 MNHEY, CDR2 SVGEGT. This CDR3 has 14 residues. The CDR3 region is CASSPGTGVGEQYF. DNA of the CDR3: TGTGCCAGCAGCCCCGGGACAGGGGTAGGCGAGCAGTACTTC.

CDR3 sequence (DNA): TGCGCCAGCAGCTTGGGGACAGGGGGCAACTATGGCTACACCTTC. This gives the protein CASSLGTGGNYGYTF. The chain couples TRBV5-1 to TRBJ1-2; 11 nucleotides agree with TRBD1. Germline CDR1 SGHRS, CDR2 YFSETQ. V was clipped by 0 bases and J by 2 bases; unmatched bases: 0. There are 15 residues in the CDR3.

The chain carries TRBV23-1 and TRBJ2-2; 9 positions agree with TRBD1. TRBV23-1 is designated an ORF whose function remains uncertain. The CDR3 runs to 14 residues. Trimming removed 6 bases from V and 6 bases from J; junction bases left unmatched: 5. DNA of the CDR3: TGCGCCAGCAGAATCGACAGGGGGTCCGGGGAGCTGTTTTTT. As protein: CASRIDRGSGELFF.

The CDR3 DNA reads as TGTGCCAGCTCACCCCCGACTAGTTTGGAGACCCAGTACTTC. It yields the protein CASSPPTSLETQYF. This chain connects TRBV18 to TRBJ2-5; the D gene is possibly TRBD2 (6 bases). Germline lookup yields CDR1 KGHSH and CDR2 LQKENI. Trimming stripped 3 bases from V and 5 bases from J, with 13 bases between. CDR3 length equals 14 residues.

The chain couples TRBV7-2 to TRBJ2-2; possibly TRBD1 for D (6 bases). Per germline, CDR1 SGHTA and CDR2 FQGNSA. The V end was cut by 1 base, the J end by 0 bases, with 12 bases between. The CDR3 covers 17 residues. CDR3 sequence: CASSLDSGAPNTGELFF. CDR3 nucleotide sequence: TGTGCCAGCAGCTTAGATTCAGGGGCCCCGAACACCGGGGAGCTGTTTTTT.

The chain links TRBV19 to TRBJ1-4; the D gene is possibly TRBD1 (5 bases). The germline gives CDR1 LNHDA, CDR2 SQIVND (reference sequence). The CDR3 extends over 12 amino acids. V shed 6 bases and J shed 10 bases, with 12 bases lying between them. Written as DNA, the CDR3 is TGTGCCAGTAGCACCTCGGGACTAAAACTGTTTTTT. It encodes CASSTSGLKLFF.

This clone occurred a few times. The chain couples TRBV7-9 to TRBJ1-1; D gene ambiguous. The CDR3 runs 14 residues. The germline V and J ends were trimmed by 1 base and 1 base, with 7 bases remaining between them. The germline gives CDR1 SEHNR, CDR2 FQNEAQ (reference sequence). The CDR3, as DNA: TGTGCCAGCAGCTTAGGAGAGGCGAACACTGAAGCTTTCTTT. Its protein product is CASSLGEANTEAFF. Full variable domain (rest looked up from reference TRBV7-9 and TRBJ1-1): DTGVSQNPRHKITKRGQNVTFRCDPISEHNRLYWYRQTLGQGPEFLTYFQNEAQLEKSRLLSDRFSAERPKGSFSTLEIQRTEQGDSAMYLCASSLGEANTEAFFGQGTRLTVV.

The J gene is TRBJ2-7, the V gene TRBV5-1; possibly TRBD1 for D (5 bases). V lost 4 bases and J 7 bases, leaving 15 bases between the germline ends. This CDR3 is built from 13 residues. Germline lookup yields CDR1 SGHRS and CDR2 YFSETQ. CDR3 amino acids: CASSTNWGSEQYF. The CDR3 nucleotides read TGCGCCAGCAGCACTAACTGGGGCAGTGAGCAGTACTTC.

This chain connects TRBV7-9 to TRBJ2-6; TRBD2 might be the D (6 bases). The V gene lost 8 bases and the J gene lost 1 base, with 9 bases spanning the gap. Germline V gene sequence: CDR1 SEHNR, CDR2 FQNEAQ (reference sequence). The CDR3 runs to 14 residues. The CDR3 spells CASSRGSGANVLTF. The CDR3 DNA reads as TGTGCCAGCTCCCGGGGGTCTGGGGCCAACGTCCTGACTTTC.

The chain employs TRBV24-1 and TRBJ2-2; TRBD1 might be the D (6 bases). Germline V CDR1 and CDR2: KGHDR, SFDVKD. V gave up 9 bases and J gave up 3 bases, with 19 bases separating them. This CDR3 is 16 amino acids long. Written as DNA, the CDR3 is TGTGCCACCTCGATTTCCCCAGGGGTCCACACCGGGGAGCTGTTTTTT. As protein: CATSISPGVHTGELFF.

The chain combines TRBV6-4 with TRBJ2-5; D is unresolved. There are 13 residues in the CDR3. CDR1 is MRHNA, CDR2 SNTAGT, per germline. The V gene lost 5 bases and the J gene lost 7 bases, with 14 bases spanning the gap. CDR3 residues: CASSPNGIGTQYF. The CDR3 DNA is TGTGCCAGCAGTCCTAATGGTATCGGGACCCAGTACTTC.

The chain joins TRBV19 to TRBJ2-7; no firm D call. V was shortened by 3 bases and J by 4 bases, with 16 bases between the two germline ends. This CDR3 is built from 15 residues. Germline loops: CDR1 LNHDA, CDR2 SQIVND (reference sequence). The CDR3 DNA reads TGTGCCAGTAGTATTGTTTCCGCCGGTAGTTACGAGCAGTACTTC. Its protein product is CASSIVSAGSYEQYF.

J is TRBJ1-3 and V is TRBV7-2; possible D gene TRBD1, 6 bases. CDR1 is SGHTA, CDR2 FQGNSA, per germline. The germline V and J ends were trimmed by 1 base and 2 bases, with 9 bases remaining between them. The CDR3 is made up of 15 amino acids. The CDR3 sequence: CASSLVSGAGNTIYF. For the CDR3, the DNA is TGTGCCAGCAGCTTAGTTTCAGGGGCTGGAAACACCATATATTTT. Variable domain in full (rest from reference TRBV7-2 and TRBJ1-3): GAGVSQSPSNKVTEKGKDVELRCDPISGHTALYWYRQSLGQGLEFLIYFQGNSAPDKSGLPSDRFSAERTGGSVSTLTIQRTQQEDSAVYLCASSLVSGAGNTIYFGEGSWLTVV.

This clone was recorded a few times. This chain joins TRBV10-3 and TRBJ2-2; no definite D call. The germline V and J ends were trimmed by 5 bases and 5 bases, with 6 bases remaining between them. This CDR3 comprises 12 residues. The V gene's germline CDR1 is ENHRY and CDR2 SYGVKD. Written as DNA, the CDR3 is TGTGCCATCAGTTCACAGACCGGGGAGCTGTTTTTT. Protein product: CAISSQTGELFF.

The V call is TRBV5-1, the J call TRBJ2-1; TRBD1 agrees at 10 bases. The length of the CDR3 is 15 residues. CDR1 SGHRS and CDR2 YFSETQ come from the germline V gene. V gave up 6 bases and J gave up 1 base; unmatched junction bases: 4. CDR3 sequence: CASMTGGFSYNEQFF. CDR3 coding DNA: TGCGCCAGCATGACAGGGGGCTTTTCCTACAATGAGCAGTTCTTC.

The chain has TRBV7-9 and TRBJ1-1; 7 bases line up with TRBD1. The CDR3 is 15 amino acids. CDR1 is SEHNR and CDR2 is FQNEAQ in the germline V gene (reference sequence). Trimming took 6 bases from V and 3 from J; bases not matched to a gene: 10. In nucleotides, the CDR3 is TGTGCCAGCAGTTCGGTACAGGGGAGGCACACTGAAGCTTTCTTT. Translation: CASSSVQGRHTEAFF.

This clone was seen once. This chain links TRBV7-2 with TRBJ2-1; 16 bases map to TRBD2. The CDR3 is 14 residues long. V shed 5 bases, J shed 12 bases, and the junction held 4 bases outside the gene matches. Germline CDR1 is SGHTA and CDR2 is FQGNSA. CDR3 sequence: CASSQGLAGGWQFF. The CDR3, as DNA: TGTGCCAGCAGCCAGGGACTAGCGGGGGGGTGGCAGTTCTTC.

This sequence joins TRBV2 and TRBJ1-5, with 7 bases matching TRBD1. CDR1 is SNHLY and CDR2 is FYNNEI in the germline V gene. The CDR3 contains 15 residues. With 2 bases clipped from V and 5 bases from J, the junction kept 6 bases outside the gene matches. As DNA, the CDR3 is TGTGCCAGCAGTGAACTACAGGGGTTTTATCAGCCCCAGCATTTT. This encodes CASSELQGFYQPQHF.

The V gene is TRBV2, the J gene TRBJ1-5, with a weak D call TRBD1 (5 bases). V lost 2 bases and J 6 bases, leaving 17 bases between the germline ends. The CDR3 is 16 residues long. Germline V lookup: CDR1 SNHLY, CDR2 FYNNEI. CDR3 coding DNA: TGTGCCAGCAGTGAACAGGGAGGGATTGCGGCTCAGCCCCAGCATTTT. Protein sequence: CASSEQGGIAAQPQHF. The complete variable domain, with remaining parts taken from reference TRBV2 and TRBJ1-5, reads EPEVTQTPSHQVTQMGQEVILRCVPISNHLYFYWYRQILGQKVEFLVSFYNNEISEKSEIFDDQFSVERPDGSNFTLKIRSTKLEDSAMYFCASSEQGGIAAQPQHFGDGTRLSIL.

This clone was detected a few times. The rearrangement joins TRBV6-5 to TRBJ2-7; 9 nucleotides align to TRBD1. V was pared by 2 bases and J by 1 base, with 3 bases of the junction left unmatched. CDR3 length: 15 amino acids. CDR1 is MNHEY, CDR2 SVGAGI, per germline. The CDR3 nucleotides read TGTGCCAGCAGTTACCGGGACAGGGAATCCTACGAGCAGTACTTC. Encoded protein: CASSYRDRESYEQYF.

The sample holds a few counts of this clone. The gene calls are TRBV6-5 and TRBJ2-7; D gene ambiguous. The germline CDR1 and CDR2 sequences are MNHEY and SVGAGI. With 0 bases removed from V and 2 bases from J, the gap between germline ends came to 14 bases. This CDR3 comprises 16 residues. The CDR3 sequence is CASSYSKSDNTYEQYF. In nucleotides, the CDR3 is TGTGCCAGCAGTTACTCGAAATCTGACAACACCTACGAGCAGTACTTC.